Given below is one TCR beta chain in context. The antigen is unknown. This entry belongs to a study of cytomegalovirus exposure and HLA in healthy donors. 60 Vbeta and 13 Jbeta primers were used in PCR. The protocol was immunoSEQ multiplex PCR, while the TCRdb copy is restricted to in-frame clones and leaves out a portion. Among about 160,000 clones listed, around 74% were seen once. Study outcomes and limitations: Later examination showed HLA-associated TCR beta chains had greater clonal expansion than equally common others. An apparent linkage of common viral pathogens to several of the most significant clusters emerged in a later analysis. The classifier reportedly diagnosed cytomegalovirus status with high sensitivity and specificity.

The ends were cut back, 4 bases at V and 8 bases at J, with 14 bases in the middle. The CDR3 is made up of 13 amino acids. The germline V gene has CDR1 SNHLY and CDR2 FYNNEI. The source material was PBMCs. The chain carries TRBV2 and TRBJ1-2, with D possibly TRBD1 on 5 matching bases. The clonotype originates from a young woman in good health and CMV-seronegative. DNA of the CDR3: TGTGCCAGCAGTGTGGGCTCTGGGGGGGGCTACACCTTC. Encoded protein: CASSVGSGGGYTF.